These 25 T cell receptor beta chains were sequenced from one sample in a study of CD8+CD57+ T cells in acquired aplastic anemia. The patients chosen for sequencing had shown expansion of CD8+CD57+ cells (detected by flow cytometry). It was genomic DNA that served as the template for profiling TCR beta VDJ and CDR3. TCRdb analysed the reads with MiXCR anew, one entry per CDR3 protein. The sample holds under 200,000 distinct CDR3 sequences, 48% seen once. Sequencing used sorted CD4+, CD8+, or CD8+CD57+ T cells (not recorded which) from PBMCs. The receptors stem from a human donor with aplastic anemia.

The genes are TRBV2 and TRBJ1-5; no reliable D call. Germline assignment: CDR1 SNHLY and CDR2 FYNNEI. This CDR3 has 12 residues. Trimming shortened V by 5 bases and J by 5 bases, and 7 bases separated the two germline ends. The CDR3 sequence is CASSPWDQPQHF. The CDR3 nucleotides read TGTGCCAGCAGTCCGTGGGATCAGCCCCAGCATTTT.

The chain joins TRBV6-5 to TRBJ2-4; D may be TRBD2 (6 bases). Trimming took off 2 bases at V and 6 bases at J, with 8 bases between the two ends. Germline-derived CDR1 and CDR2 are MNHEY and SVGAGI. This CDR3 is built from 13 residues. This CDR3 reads CASSYGTSNIQYF. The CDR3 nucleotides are TGTGCCAGCAGTTACGGGACTTCAAACATTCAGTACTTC.

The DNA of the CDR3 is TGTGCCAGCATGGGGGGGGGACAGGGGTACAATCAGCCCCAGCATTTT. Protein sequence: CASMGGGQGYNQPQHF. The chain is built from TRBV2 and TRBJ1-5; TRBD1 matches at 10 bases. Unmatched junction bases numbered 9, after V lost 7 bases and J lost 3 bases. The CDR3 is 16 residues long. Germline V lookup: CDR1 SNHLY, CDR2 FYNNEI.

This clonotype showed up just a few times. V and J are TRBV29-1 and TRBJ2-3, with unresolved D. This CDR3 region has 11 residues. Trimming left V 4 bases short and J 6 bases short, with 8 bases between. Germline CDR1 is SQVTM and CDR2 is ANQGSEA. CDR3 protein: CSVGGMDTQYF. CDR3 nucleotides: TGCAGCGTTGGTGGGATGGATACGCAGTATTTT.

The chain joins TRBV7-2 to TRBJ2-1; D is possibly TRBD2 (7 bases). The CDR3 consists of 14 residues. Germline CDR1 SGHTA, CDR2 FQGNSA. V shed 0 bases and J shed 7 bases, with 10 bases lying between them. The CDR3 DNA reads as TGTGCCAGCAGCTTAGCGCGGGGGCGAAATGAGCAGTTCTTC. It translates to CASSLARGRNEQFF.

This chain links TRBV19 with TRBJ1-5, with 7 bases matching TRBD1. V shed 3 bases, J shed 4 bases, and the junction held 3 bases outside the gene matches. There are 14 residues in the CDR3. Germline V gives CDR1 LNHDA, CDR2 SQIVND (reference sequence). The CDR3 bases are TGTGCCAGTAGTATGCAGGGGGGAAATCAGCCCCAGCATTTT. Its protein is CASSMQGGNQPQHF.

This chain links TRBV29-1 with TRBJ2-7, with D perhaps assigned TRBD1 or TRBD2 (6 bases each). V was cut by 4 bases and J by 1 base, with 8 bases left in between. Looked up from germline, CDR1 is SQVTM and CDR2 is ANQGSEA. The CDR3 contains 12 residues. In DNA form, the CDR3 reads TGCAGCGTTGCGGGGGCGTCCTACGAGCAGTACTTC. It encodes CSVAGASYEQYF.

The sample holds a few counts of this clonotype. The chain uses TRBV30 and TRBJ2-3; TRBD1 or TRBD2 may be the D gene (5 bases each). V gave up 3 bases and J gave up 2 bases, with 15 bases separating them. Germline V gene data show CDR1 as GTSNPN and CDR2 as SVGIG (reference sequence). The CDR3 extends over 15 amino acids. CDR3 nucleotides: TGTGCCTGGAGCGAGGGGCAGGGTCCCACAGATACGCAGTATTTT. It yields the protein CAWSEGQGPTDTQYF.

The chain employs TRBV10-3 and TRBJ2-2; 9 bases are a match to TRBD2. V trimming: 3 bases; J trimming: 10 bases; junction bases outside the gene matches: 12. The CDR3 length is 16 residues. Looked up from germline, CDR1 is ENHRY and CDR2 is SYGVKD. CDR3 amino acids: CAISDSQREDALELFF. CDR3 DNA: TGTGCCATCAGTGATTCCCAGCGGGAGGACGCGTTGGAGCTGTTTTTT.

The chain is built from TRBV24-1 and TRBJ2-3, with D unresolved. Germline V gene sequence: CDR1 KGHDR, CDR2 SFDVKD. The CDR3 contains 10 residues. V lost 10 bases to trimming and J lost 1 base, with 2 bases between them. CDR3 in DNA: TGTGCCACTGGCACAGATACGCAGTATTTT. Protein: CATGTDTQYF.

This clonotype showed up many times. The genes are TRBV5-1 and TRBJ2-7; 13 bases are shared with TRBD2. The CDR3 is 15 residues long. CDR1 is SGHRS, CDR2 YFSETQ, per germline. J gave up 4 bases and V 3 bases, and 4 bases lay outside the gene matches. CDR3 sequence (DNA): TGCGCCAGCAGCTCACTAGCGGGAGGGGGGTACGAGCAGTACTTC. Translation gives CASSSLAGGGYEQYF.

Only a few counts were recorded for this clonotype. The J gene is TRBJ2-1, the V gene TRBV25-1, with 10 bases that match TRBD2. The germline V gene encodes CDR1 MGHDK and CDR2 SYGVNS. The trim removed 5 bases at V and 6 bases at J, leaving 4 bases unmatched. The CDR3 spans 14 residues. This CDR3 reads CASSPRTSGNEQFF. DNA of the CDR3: TGTGCCAGCAGTCCACGGACTAGCGGCAATGAGCAGTTCTTC.

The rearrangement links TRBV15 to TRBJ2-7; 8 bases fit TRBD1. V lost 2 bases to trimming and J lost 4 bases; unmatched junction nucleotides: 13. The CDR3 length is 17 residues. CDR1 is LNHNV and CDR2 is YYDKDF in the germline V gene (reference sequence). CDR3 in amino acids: CATSRYSLRTGKYEQYF. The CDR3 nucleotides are TGTGCCACCAGCAGATACTCTTTGAGGACAGGGAAGTACGAGCAGTACTTC. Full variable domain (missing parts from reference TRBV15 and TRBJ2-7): DAMVIQNPRYQVTQFGKPVTLSCSQTLNHNVMYWYQQKSSQAPKLLFHYYDKDFNNEADTPDNFQSRRPNTSFCFLDIRSPGLGDTAMYLCATSRYSLRTGKYEQYFGPGTRLTVT.

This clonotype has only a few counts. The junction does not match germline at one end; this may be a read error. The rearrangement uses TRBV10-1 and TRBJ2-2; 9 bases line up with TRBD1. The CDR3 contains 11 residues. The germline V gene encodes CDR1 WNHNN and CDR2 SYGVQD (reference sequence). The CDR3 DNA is TGTGCCGGACAGGGGCCCGGGGAGCCGTTTTTT. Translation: CAGQGPGEPFF.

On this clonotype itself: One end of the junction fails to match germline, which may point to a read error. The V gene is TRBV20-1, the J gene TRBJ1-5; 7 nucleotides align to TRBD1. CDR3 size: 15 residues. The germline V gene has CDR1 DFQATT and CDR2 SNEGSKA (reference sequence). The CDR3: CSAPRQGGGSQPQRF. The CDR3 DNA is TGCAGTGCTCCCCGACAGGGAGGTGGCTCTCAGCCCCAGCGTTTT.

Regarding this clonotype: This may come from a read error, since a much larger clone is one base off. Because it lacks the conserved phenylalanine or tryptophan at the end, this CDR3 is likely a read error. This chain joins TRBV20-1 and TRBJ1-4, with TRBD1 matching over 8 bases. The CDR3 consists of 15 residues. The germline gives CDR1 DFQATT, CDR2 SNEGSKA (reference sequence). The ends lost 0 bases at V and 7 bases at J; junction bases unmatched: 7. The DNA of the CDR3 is TGCAGTGCTAGAGATTCCAGGGGGCCCGGTGAAAAACTGTTTTCT. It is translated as CSARDSRGPGEKLFS.

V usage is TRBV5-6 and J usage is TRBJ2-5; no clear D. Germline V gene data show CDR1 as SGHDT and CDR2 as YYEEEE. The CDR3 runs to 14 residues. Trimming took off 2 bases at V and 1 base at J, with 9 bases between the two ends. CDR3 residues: CASSFAEFQETQYF. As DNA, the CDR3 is TGTGCCAGCAGCTTTGCCGAATTCCAAGAGACCCAGTACTTC. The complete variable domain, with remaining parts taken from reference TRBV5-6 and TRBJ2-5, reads DAGVTQSPTHLIKTRGQQVTLRCSPKSGHDTVSWYQQALGQGPQFIFQYYEEEERQRGNFPDRFSGHQFPNYSSELNVNALLLGDSALYLCASSFAEFQETQYFGPGTRLLVL.

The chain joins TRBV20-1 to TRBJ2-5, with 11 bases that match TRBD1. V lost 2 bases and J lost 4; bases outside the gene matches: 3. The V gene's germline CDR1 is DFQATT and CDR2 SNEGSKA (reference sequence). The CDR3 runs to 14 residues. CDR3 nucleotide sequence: TGCAGTGCTAGAATGGGACAGGGGGGAGAGACCCAGTACTTC. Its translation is CSARMGQGGETQYF.

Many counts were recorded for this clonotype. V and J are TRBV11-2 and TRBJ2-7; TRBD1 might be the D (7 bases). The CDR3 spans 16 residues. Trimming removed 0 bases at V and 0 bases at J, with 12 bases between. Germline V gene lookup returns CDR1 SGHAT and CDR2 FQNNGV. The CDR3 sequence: CASSLDRGVASYEQYF. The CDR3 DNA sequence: TGTGCCAGCAGCTTAGACAGGGGGGTCGCCTCCTACGAGCAGTACTTC.

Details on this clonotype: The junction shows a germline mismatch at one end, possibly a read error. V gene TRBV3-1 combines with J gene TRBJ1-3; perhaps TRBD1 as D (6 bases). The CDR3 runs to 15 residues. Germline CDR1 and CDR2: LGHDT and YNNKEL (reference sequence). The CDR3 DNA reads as TGTACCAGCAGCCCCTACAGGGATGCGGCAAACACCATATATTTT. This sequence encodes CTSSPYRDAANTIYF.

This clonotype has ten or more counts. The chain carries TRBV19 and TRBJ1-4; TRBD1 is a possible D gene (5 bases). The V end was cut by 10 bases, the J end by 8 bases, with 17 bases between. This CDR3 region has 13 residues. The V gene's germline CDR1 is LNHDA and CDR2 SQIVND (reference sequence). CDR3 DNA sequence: TGTGCCACCCGGGACCTCCTCGACGAAAAACTGTTTTTT. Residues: CATRDLLDEKLFF.

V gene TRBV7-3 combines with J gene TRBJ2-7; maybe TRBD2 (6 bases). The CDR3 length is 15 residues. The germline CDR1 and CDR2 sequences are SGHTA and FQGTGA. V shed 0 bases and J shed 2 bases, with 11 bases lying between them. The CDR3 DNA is TGTGCCAGCAGCTTAACGGCGGGCGGGACCTACGAGCAGTACTTC. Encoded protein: CASSLTAGGTYEQYF.

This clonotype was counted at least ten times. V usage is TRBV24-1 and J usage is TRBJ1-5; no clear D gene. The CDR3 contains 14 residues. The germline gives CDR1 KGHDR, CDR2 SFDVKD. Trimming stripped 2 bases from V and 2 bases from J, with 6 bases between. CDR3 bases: TGTGCCACCAGTGATTCGGGTGGCAATCAGCCCCAGCATTTT. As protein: CATSDSGGNQPQHF.

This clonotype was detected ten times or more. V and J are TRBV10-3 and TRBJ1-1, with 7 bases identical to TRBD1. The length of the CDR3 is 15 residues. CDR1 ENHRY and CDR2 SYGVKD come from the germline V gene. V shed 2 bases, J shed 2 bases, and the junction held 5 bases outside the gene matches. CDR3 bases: TGTGCCATCAGTGAGGAGACAGGGAGAAACACTGAAGCTTTCTTT. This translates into CAISEETGRNTEAFF.

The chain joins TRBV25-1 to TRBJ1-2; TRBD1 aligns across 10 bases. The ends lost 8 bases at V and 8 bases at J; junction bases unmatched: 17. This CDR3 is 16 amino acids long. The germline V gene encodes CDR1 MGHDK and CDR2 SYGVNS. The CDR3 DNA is TGTGCCAGCGGAGGGGACAGGGGATTCTCAGGGGGAGGCTACACCTTC. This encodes CASGGDRGFSGGGYTF.